The T cell receptor beta chain under discussion was sequenced for a study of cytomegalovirus exposure and HLA in healthy donors. This clone was seen a single time. Germline CDR1 MNHEY, CDR2 SVGAGI. V gave up 6 bases and J gave up 1 base; unmatched junction bases: 4. The CDR3 is 14 amino acids. The primer mix had 60 Vbeta and 13 Jbeta primers. Here immunoSEQ multiplex PCR was the method, and the copy in TCRdb shows in-frame clones only, minus some. The profile shows about 160,000 clones, around 83% of them singletons. This clonotype was sampled from a man aged 50 to 59 in good health and CMV-seropositive. V usage is TRBV6-5 and J usage is TRBJ2-7; the match to TRBD1 covers 9 bases. The sample was PBMCs. As DNA, the CDR3 is TGTGCCAGCAGACCCGGGACAGGGTCCTACGAGCAGTACTTC. It is translated as CASRPGTGSYEQYF.